This TCR beta chain stems from a study of human T cells and chemical hapten exposure. Across the whole study: Diphenylcyclopropenone doses were given weekly to the scalps of patients across the roughly 22-week study.

The CDR3 length is 15 residues. Germline trimming cut 5 bases from V and 5 bases from J; bases unmatched to any gene: 7. CDR1 is MNHEY and CDR2 is SVGEGT in the germline V gene. Time point specified: patch test 2, 6 weeks after DPC sensitization. As to treatment: therapeutic diphenylcyclopropenone sensitization with weekly scalp DPC. A single record per CDR3 protein comes from TCRdb applying MiXCR to the RACE reads. The sample shows about 380,000 distinct CDR3 sequences, roughly 6.3% of them seen only once. In this sample, this clonotype turned up a few times. This rearrangement joins TRBV6-2 or TRBV6-3 to TRBJ2-5, with 11 bases aligning to TRBD2. The material was whole blood, obtained in connection with sensitization to the hapten diphenylcyclopropenone (DPC). The source of this sequence is a woman aged 18 to 35 with alopecia areata. Some clones in this sample may be carry-over from other donors' samples. The CDR3 region has the DNA TGTGCCAGCAGTCCCAGACTAGCGGGGCGGGAGACCCAGTACTTC. This sequence encodes CASSPRLAGRETQYF.